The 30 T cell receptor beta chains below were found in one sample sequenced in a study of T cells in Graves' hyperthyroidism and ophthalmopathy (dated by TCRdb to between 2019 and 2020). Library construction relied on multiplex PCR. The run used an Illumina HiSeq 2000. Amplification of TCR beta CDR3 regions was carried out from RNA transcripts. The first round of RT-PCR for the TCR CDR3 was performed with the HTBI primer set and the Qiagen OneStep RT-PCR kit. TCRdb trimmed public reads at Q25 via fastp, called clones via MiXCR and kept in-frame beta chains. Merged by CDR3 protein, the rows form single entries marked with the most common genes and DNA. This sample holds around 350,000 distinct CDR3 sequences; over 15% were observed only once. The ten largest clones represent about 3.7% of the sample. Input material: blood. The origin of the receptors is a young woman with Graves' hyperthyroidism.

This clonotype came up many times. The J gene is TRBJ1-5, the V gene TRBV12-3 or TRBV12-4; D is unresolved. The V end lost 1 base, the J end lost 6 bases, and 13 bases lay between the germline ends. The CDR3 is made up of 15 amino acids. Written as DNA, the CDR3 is TGTGCCAGCAGTTTAGAGGTTAGTGGGATTCAGCCCCAGCATTTT. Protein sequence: CASSLEVSGIQPQHF.

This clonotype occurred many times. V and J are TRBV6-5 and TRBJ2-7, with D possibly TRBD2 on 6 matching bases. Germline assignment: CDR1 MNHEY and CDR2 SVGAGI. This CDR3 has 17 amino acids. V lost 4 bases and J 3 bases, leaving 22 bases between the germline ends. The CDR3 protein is CASSLSRGSGNNYEQYF. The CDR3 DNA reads TGTGCCAGCAGTTTGAGTCGGGGTAGCGGCAACAACTACGAGCAGTACTTC.

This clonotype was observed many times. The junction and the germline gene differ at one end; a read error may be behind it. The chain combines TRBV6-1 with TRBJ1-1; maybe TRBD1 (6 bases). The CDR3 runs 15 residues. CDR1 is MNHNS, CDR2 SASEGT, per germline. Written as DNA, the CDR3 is TGTGCCAGCAGGCCAAGGACAGACATGAACACTGAAGTTTTCTTT. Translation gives CASRPRTDMNTEVFF.

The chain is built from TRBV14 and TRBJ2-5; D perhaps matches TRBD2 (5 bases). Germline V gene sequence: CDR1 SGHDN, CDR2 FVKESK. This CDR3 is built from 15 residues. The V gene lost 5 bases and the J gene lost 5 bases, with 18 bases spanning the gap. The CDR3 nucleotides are TGTGCCAGCAGCTATGGACGGCTCCCGGGGGAGACCCAGTACTTC. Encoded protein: CASSYGRLPGETQYF.

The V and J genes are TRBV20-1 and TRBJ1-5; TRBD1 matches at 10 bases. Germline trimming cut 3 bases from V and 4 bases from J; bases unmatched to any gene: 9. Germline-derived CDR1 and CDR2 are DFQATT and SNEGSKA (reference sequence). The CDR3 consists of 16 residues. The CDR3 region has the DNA TGCAGTGCTAGGGACAGGGGGTGGTTTGGGAATCAGCCCCAGCATTTT. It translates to CSARDRGWFGNQPQHF.

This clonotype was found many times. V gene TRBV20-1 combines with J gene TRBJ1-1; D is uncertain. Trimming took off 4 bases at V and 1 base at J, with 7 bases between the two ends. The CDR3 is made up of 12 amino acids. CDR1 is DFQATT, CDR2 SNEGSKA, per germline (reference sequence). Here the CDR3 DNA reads TGCAGTGCTATCTCTGGGAACACTGAAGCTTTCTTT. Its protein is CSAISGNTEAFF.

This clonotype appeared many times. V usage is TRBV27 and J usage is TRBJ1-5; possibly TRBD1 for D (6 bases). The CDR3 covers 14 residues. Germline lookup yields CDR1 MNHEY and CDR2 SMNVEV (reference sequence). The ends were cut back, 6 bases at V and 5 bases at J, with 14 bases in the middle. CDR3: CASSRGRGDQPQHF. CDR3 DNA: TGTGCCAGCAGCAGGGGACGGGGGGATCAGCCCCAGCATTTT.

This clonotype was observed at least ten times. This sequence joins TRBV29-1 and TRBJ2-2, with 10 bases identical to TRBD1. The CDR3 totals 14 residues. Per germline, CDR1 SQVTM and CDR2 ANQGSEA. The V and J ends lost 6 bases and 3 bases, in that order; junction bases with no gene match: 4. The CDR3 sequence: CSVTGTGDTGELFF. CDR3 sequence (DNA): TGCAGCGTGACCGGGACAGGGGACACCGGGGAGCTGTTTTTT.

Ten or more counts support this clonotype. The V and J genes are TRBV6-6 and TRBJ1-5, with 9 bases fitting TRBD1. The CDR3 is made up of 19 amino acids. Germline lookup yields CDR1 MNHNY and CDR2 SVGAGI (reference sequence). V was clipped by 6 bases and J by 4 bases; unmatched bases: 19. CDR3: CASRTTSRDRVGRNQPQHF. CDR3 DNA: TGTGCCAGCAGAACTACCAGCCGGGACAGGGTGGGAAGGAATCAGCCCCAGCATTTT.

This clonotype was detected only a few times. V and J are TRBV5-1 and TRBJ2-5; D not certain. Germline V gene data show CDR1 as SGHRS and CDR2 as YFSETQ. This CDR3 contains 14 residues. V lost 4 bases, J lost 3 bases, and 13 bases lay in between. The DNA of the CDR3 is TGCGCCAGCAGCCCCTCGGCCGTGGAAGAGACCCAGTACTTC. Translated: CASSPSAVEETQYF.

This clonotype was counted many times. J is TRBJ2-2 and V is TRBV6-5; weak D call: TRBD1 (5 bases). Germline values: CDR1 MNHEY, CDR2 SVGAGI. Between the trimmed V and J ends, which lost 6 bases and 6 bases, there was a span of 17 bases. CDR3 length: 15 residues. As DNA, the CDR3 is TGTGCCAGCAGCTCCTCTAGATCAGGGTCCGGGGAGCTGTTTTTT. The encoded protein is CASSSSRSGSGELFF.

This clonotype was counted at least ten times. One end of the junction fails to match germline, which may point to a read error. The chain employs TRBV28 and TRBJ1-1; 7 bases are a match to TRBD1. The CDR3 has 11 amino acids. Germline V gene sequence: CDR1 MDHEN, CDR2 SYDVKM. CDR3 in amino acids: CASRRFRDSVF. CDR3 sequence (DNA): TGTGCCAGCAGGCGTTTCCGGGACAGCGTTTTT.

CDR3 in amino acids: CASRPSTDQETQYF. The CDR3 region has the DNA TGTGCCAGCAGACCTTCGACAGACCAAGAGACCCAGTACTTC. V gene TRBV12-3 or TRBV12-4 combines with J gene TRBJ2-5; D might be TRBD1 (5 bases). V was trimmed by 6 bases and J by 0 bases, leaving 11 bases between them. The CDR3 is made up of 14 amino acids.

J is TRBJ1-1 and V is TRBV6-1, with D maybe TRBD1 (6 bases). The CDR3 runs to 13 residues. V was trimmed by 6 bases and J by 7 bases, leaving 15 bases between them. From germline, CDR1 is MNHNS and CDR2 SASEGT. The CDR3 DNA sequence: TGTGCCAGCAGGGGAGGACAGTTCGATGAAGCTTTCTTT. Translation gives CASRGGQFDEAFF.

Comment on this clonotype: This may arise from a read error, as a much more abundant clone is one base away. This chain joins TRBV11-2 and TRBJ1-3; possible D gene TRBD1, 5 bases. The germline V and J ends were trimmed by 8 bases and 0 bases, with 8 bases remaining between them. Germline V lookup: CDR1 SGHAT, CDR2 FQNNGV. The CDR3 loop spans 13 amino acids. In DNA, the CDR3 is TGTGCCAGCGGTGACAGCTCTGGAAACACCATATATTTT. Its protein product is CASGDSSGNTIYF.

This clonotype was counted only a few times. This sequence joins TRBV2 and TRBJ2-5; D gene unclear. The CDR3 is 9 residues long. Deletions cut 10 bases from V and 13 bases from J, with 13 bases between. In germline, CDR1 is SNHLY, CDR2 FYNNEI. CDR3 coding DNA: TGTGCCATATACAGACCCCTGTACTTC. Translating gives CAIYRPLYF. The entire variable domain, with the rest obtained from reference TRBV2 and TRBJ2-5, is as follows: EPEVTQTPSHQVTQMGQEVILRCVPISNHLYFYWYRQILGQKVEFLVSFYNNEISEKSEIFDDQFSVERPDGSNFTLKIRSTKLEDSAMYFCAIYRPLYFGPGTRLLVL.

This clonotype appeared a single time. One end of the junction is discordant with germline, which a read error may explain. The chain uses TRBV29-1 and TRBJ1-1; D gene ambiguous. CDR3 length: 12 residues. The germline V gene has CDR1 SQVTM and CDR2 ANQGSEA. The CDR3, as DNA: TGCAGCGTTCAGCTGGTCAACACTGATGCTTTCTTT. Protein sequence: CSVQLVNTDAFF. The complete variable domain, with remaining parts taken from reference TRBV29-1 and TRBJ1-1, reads SAVISQKPSRDICQRGTSLTIQCQVDSQVTMMFWYRQQPGQSLTLIATANQGSEATYESGFVIDKFPISRPNLTFSTLTVSNMSPEDSSIYLCSVQLVNTDAFFGQGTRLTVV.

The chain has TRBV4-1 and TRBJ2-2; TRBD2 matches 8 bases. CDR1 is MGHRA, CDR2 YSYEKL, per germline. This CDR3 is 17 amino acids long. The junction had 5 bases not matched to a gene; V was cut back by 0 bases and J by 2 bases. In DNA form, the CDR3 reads TGCGCCAGCAGCCAAGATAAGGCGGGGGGAAACACCGGGGAGCTGTTTTTT. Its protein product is CASSQDKAGGNTGELFF.

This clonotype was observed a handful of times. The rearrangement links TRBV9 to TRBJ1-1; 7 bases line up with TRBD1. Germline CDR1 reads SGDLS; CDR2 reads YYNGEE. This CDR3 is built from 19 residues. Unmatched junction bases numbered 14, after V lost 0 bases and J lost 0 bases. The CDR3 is CASSVGGGGAGIMNTEAFF. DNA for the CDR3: TGTGCCAGCAGCGTAGGGGGAGGGGGCGCAGGGATTATGAACACTGAAGCTTTCTTT. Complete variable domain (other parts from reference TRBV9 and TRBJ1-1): DSGVTQTPKHLITATGQRVTLRCSPRSGDLSVYWYQQSLDQGLQFLIQYYNGEERAKGNILERFSAQQFPDLHSELNLSSLELGDSALYFCASSVGGGGAGIMNTEAFFGQGTRLTVV.

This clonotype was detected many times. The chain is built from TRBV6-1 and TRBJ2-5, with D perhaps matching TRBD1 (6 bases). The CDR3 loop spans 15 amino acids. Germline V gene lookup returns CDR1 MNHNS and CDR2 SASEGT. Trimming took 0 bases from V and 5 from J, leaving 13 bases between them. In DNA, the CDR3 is TGTGCCAGCAGTGAAGCTGGCAGGGGCGTTGAGACCCAGTACTTC. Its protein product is CASSEAGRGVETQYF.

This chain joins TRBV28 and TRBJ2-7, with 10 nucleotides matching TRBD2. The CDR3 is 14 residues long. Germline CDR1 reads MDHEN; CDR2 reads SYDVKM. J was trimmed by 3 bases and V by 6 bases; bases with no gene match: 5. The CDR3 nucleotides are TGTGCCAGCAGCCACGGGACTAGCGACTACGAGCAGTACTTC. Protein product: CASSHGTSDYEQYF.

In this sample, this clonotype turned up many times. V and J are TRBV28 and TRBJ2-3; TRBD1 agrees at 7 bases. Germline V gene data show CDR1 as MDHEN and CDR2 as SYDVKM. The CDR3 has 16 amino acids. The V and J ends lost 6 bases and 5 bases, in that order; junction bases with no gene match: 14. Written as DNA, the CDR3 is TGTGCCAGCAGGGTAACGACAGGGTGGTTAATAGATACGCAGTATTTT. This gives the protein CASRVTTGWLIDTQYF.

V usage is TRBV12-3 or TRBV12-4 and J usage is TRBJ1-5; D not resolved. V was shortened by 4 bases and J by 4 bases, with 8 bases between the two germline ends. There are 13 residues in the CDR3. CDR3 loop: CASSSTLNQPQHF. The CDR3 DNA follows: TGTGCCAGCAGTTCGACACTGAATCAGCCCCAGCATTTT.

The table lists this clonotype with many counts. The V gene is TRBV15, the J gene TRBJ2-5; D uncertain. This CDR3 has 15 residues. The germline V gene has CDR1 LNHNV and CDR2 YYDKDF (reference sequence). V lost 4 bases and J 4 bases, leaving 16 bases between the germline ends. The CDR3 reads CATSKDLLRGETQYF. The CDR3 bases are TGTGCCACCAGCAAGGATCTTTTACGAGGAGAGACCCAGTACTTC.

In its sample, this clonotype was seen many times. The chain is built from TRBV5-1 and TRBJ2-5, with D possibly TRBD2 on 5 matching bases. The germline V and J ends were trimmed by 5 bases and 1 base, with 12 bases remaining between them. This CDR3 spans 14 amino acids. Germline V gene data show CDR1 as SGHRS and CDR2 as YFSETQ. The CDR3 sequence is CASSSEAVQETQYF. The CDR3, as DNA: TGCGCCAGCAGTTCAGAAGCGGTCCAAGAGACCCAGTACTTC. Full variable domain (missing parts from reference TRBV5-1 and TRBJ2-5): KAGVTQTPRYLIKTRGQQVTLSCSPISGHRSVSWYQQTPGQGLQFLFEYFSETQRNKGNFPGRFSGRQFSNSRSEMNVSTLELGDSALYLCASSSEAVQETQYFGPGTRLLVL.

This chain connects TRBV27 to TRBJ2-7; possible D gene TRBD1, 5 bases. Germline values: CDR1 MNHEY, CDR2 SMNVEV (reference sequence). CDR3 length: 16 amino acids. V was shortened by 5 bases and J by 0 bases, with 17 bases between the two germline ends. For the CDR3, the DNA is TGTGCCAGCAGTCCGGAGACAGCCCAAAGCTCCTACGAGCAGTACTTC. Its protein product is CASSPETAQSSYEQYF.

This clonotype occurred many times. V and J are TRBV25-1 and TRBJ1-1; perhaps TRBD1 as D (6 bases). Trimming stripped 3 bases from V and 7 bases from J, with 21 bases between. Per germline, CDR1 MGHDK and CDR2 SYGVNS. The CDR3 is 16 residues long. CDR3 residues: CASSEHHEGGDYEAFF. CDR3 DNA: TGTGCCAGCAGTGAGCACCACGAGGGGGGCGACTATGAAGCTTTCTTT.

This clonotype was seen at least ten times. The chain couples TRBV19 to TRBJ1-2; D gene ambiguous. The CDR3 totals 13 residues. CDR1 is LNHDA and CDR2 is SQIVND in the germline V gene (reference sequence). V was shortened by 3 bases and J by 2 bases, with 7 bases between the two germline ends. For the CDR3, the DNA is TGTGCCAGTAGTATCGTCCAGAACTATGGCTACACCTTC. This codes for CASSIVQNYGYTF.

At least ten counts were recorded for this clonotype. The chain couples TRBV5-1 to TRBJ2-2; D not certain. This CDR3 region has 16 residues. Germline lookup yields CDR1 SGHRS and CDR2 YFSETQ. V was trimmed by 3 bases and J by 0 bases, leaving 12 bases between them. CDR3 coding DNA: TGCGCCAGCAGCTCTCCTCCCTTGGCGAACACCGGGGAGCTGTTTTTT. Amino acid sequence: CASSSPPLANTGELFF. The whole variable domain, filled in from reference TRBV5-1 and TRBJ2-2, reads KAGVTQTPRYLIKTRGQQVTLSCSPISGHRSVSWYQQTPGQGLQFLFEYFSETQRNKGNFPGRFSGRQFSNSRSEMNVSTLELGDSALYLCASSSPPLANTGELFFGEGSRLTVL.

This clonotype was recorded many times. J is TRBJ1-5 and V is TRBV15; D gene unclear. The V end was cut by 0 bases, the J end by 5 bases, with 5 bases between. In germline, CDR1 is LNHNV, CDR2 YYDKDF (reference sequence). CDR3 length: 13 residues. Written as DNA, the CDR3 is TGTGCCACCAGCAGAGATTGGGATCAGCCCCAGCATTTT. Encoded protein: CATSRDWDQPQHF. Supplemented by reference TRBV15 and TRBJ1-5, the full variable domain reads DAMVIQNPRYQVTQFGKPVTLSCSQTLNHNVMYWYQQKSSQAPKLLFHYYDKDFNNEADTPDNFQSRRPNTSFCFLDIRSPGLGDTAMYLCATSRDWDQPQHFGDGTRLSIL.